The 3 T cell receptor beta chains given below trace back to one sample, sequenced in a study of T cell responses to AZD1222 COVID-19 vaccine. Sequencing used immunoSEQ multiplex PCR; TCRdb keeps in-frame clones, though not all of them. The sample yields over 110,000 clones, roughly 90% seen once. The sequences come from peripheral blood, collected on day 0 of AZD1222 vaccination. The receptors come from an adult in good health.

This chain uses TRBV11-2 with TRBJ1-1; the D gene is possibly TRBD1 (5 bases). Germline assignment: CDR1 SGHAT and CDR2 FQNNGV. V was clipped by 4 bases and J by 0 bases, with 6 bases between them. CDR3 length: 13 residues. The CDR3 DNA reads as TGTGCCAGCAGCTCACAGGTGAACACTGAAGCTTTCTTT. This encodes CASSSQVNTEAFF.

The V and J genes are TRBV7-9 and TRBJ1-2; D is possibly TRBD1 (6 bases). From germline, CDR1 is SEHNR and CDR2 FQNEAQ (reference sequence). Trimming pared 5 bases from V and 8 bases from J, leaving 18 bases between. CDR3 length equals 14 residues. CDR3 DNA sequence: TGTGCCAGCAGCCTTACGGGGGGCAGGTTCGGCTACACCTTC. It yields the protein CASSLTGGRFGYTF. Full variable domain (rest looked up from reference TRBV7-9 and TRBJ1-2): DTGVSQNPRHKITKRGQNVTFRCDPISEHNRLYWYRQTLGQGPEFLTYFQNEAQLEKSRLLSDRFSAERPKGSFSTLEIQRTEQGDSAMYLCASSLTGGRFGYTFGSGTRLTVV.

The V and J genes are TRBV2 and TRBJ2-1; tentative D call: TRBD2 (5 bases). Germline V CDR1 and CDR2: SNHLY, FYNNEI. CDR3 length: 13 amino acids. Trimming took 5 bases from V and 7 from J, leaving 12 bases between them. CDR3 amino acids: CASSRTFGNEQFF. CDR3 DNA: TGTGCCAGCAGTCGGACTTTCGGGAATGAGCAGTTCTTC.